The next 28 T cell receptor beta chains were all read from a single sample in a study of T cell responses to AZD1222 COVID-19 vaccine. Produced via immunoSEQ multiplex PCR; TCRdb's table is partial and in-frame only. The sample consists of under 140,000 clones, about 87% of them appearing once. The source material was peripheral blood, sampled on day 0 of AZD1222 vaccination. The receptors were gathered from an adult in good health.

This clone was counted once. The rearrangement links TRBV7-6 to TRBJ2-3; no definite D call. Trimming cost V 1 base and J 6 bases, with 17 bases left between them. The CDR3 has 16 amino acids. CDR1 is SGHVS, CDR2 FNYEAQ, per germline. The CDR3 DNA follows: TGTGCCAGCAGCTTAGATCCGGATATTCACGGGGATACGCAGTATTTT. Protein: CASSLDPDIHGDTQYF.

V gene TRBV7-8 combines with J gene TRBJ1-2; 11 bases fit TRBD1. The CDR3 runs to 13 residues. Germline V gene lookup returns CDR1 SGHVS and CDR2 FQNEAQ. J gave up 8 bases and V 6 bases, and 5 bases lay outside the gene matches. CDR3 in amino acids: CASRPDRGLGYTF. The CDR3, as DNA: TGTGCCAGCAGACCGGACAGGGGGCTCGGCTACACCTTC.

The chain is built from TRBV7-9 and TRBJ2-7, with 10 bases matching TRBD2. Germline CDR1 and CDR2: SEHNR and FQNEAQ (reference sequence). Trimming at V came to 5 bases and at J to 4 bases, leaving 5 bases not matched to a gene. The CDR3 sequence is 14 residues long. This CDR3 reads CASSPWTSGYEQYF. As DNA, the CDR3 is TGTGCCAGCAGCCCTTGGACTAGCGGTTACGAGCAGTACTTC.

This clone was counted many times. The chain combines TRBV6-1 with TRBJ1-5, with 7 bases identical to TRBD1. Trimming removed 1 base from V and 6 bases from J; junction bases left unmatched: 6. The CDR3 spans 15 residues. CDR1 is MNHNS, CDR2 SASEGT, per germline. CDR3: CASSEVGTVSQPQHF. The DNA of the CDR3 is TGTGCCAGCAGTGAAGTTGGGACAGTGAGTCAGCCCCAGCATTTT.

V and J are TRBV5-1 and TRBJ2-3, with TRBD1 identical over 10 bases. The CDR3 sequence is 16 residues long. The germline CDR1 and CDR2 sequences are SGHRS and YFSETQ. V dropped 4 bases and J dropped 4; count of bases not matched to a gene: 9. The CDR3 reads CASSPIDRGLADTQYF. The DNA of the CDR3 is TGCGCCAGCAGCCCCATCGACAGGGGGCTTGCAGATACGCAGTATTTT.

V gene TRBV5-1 combines with J gene TRBJ1-5; D is unclear. Germline CDR1 is SGHRS and CDR2 is YFSETQ. With 5 bases removed from V and 0 bases from J, the gap between germline ends came to 6 bases. The CDR3 length is 13 residues. The CDR3 DNA reads as TGCGCCAGCAGACAGTCTAGCAATCAGCCCCAGCATTTT. This gives the protein CASRQSSNQPQHF.

This chain links TRBV14 with TRBJ2-1; D remains ambiguous. Germline assignment: CDR1 SGHDN and CDR2 FVKESK. V lost 2 bases and J 5 bases, leaving 7 bases between the germline ends. The CDR3 contains 13 residues. The CDR3, as DNA: TGTGCCAGCAGCCAATCCCGAGACAATGAGCAGTTCTTC. Amino acid sequence: CASSQSRDNEQFF.

The chain has TRBV2 and TRBJ1-2; D perhaps matches TRBD1 (5 bases). The CDR3 has 12 residues. The ends were cut back, 7 bases at V and 4 bases at J, with 10 bases in the middle. The germline V gene has CDR1 SNHLY and CDR2 FYNNEI. The CDR3 spells CASTWQGYGYTF. CDR3 nucleotides: TGTGCCAGCACATGGCAGGGCTATGGCTACACCTTC. Together with reference TRBV2 and TRBJ1-2, the CDR3 gives the full variable domain: EPEVTQTPSHQVTQMGQEVILRCVPISNHLYFYWYRQILGQKVEFLVSFYNNEISEKSEIFDDQFSVERPDGSNFTLKIRSTKLEDSAMYFCASTWQGYGYTFGSGTRLTVV.

This clone has a single count. This sequence joins TRBV29-1 and TRBJ2-7; possibly TRBD2 for D (6 bases). This CDR3 contains 14 residues. Deletions cut 3 bases from V and 1 base from J, with 13 bases between. Germline V gene data show CDR1 as SQVTM and CDR2 as ANQGSEA. For the CDR3, the DNA is TGCAGCGTTGACCTTGGCGGGATGTCCTACGAGCAGTACTTC. Translated: CSVDLGGMSYEQYF.

The gene calls are TRBV6-1 and TRBJ1-5, with TRBD1 matching over 9 bases. Trimming removed 2 bases from V and 5 bases from J; junction bases left unmatched: 4. This CDR3 has 15 residues. Germline-derived CDR1 and CDR2 are MNHNS and SASEGT. This CDR3 reads CASSESQGADQPQHF. For the CDR3, the DNA is TGTGCCAGCAGTGAATCACAGGGGGCGGATCAGCCCCAGCATTTT.

V is TRBV6-2 or TRBV6-3 and J is TRBJ1-4, with D perhaps matching TRBD1 (5 bases). The CDR3 has 16 amino acids. V was clipped by 4 bases and J by 7 bases, with 19 bases between them. CDR1 is MNHEY, CDR2 SVGEGT, per germline. CDR3 region: CASSSYEISRGEKLFF. CDR3 DNA: TGTGCCAGCAGTTCCTACGAGATATCGAGGGGTGAAAAACTGTTTTTT.

This chain connects TRBV7-9 to TRBJ1-2; no reliable D call. The CDR3 length is 12 residues. V was pared by 4 bases and J by 2 bases, with 5 bases between. From germline, CDR1 is SEHNR and CDR2 FQNEAQ (reference sequence). The CDR3 region is CASSYTNYGYTF. The CDR3 nucleotides read TGTGCCAGCAGCTATACGAACTATGGCTACACCTTC. Complete variable domain (other parts from reference TRBV7-9 and TRBJ1-2): DTGVSQNPRHKITKRGQNVTFRCDPISEHNRLYWYRQTLGQGPEFLTYFQNEAQLEKSRLLSDRFSAERPKGSFSTLEIQRTEQGDSAMYLCASSYTNYGYTFGSGTRLTVV.

The chain employs TRBV20-1 and TRBJ2-7, with a possible D match to TRBD2 (5 bases). Trimming cost V 3 bases and J 2 bases, with 20 bases left between them. This CDR3 comprises 16 residues. CDR1 is DFQATT and CDR2 is SNEGSKA in the germline V gene (reference sequence). In DNA form, the CDR3 reads TGCAGTGCTAGTCCACGAGAAGGACTGTCCCCCTACGAGCAGTACTTC. This encodes CSASPREGLSPYEQYF.

The V gene is TRBV3-1 (or the pseudogene TRBV3-2), the J gene TRBJ1-1; 7 nucleotides line up with TRBD1. The CDR3 consists of 17 residues. The J segment lost 4 bases and the V segment lost 4 bases, leaving 15 bases of the junction unmatched. Germline lookup yields CDR1 LGHDT and CDR2 YNNKEL (reference sequence). This CDR3 reads CASSPIIGGGGTTEAFF. CDR3 sequence (DNA): TGTGCCAGCAGCCCCATTATAGGGGGCGGGGGGACCACTGAAGCTTTCTTT.

This clone was seen once. This rearrangement joins TRBV2 to TRBJ2-1, with TRBD2 matching 10 bases. The CDR3 has 15 amino acids. The junction had 7 bases not matched to a gene; V was cut back by 1 base and J by 10 bases. Germline CDR1 and CDR2: SNHLY and FYNNEI. The chain's CDR3 is CASSEEAGGFFEQFF. In DNA, the CDR3 is TGTGCCAGCAGTGAAGAAGCGGGGGGGTTTTTCGAGCAGTTCTTC.

The chain couples TRBV19 to TRBJ2-3, with 7 bases that match TRBD2. This CDR3 contains 18 residues. Germline V gene lookup returns CDR1 LNHDA and CDR2 SQIVND (reference sequence). J gave up 6 bases and V 3 bases, and 18 bases lay outside the gene matches. CDR3 in amino acids: CASSIQDRSGDSPDTQYF. The CDR3 bases are TGTGCCAGTAGTATCCAAGACCGAAGCGGGGATAGCCCCGATACGCAGTATTTT.

V usage is TRBV20-1 and J usage is TRBJ2-3, with D perhaps matching TRBD2 (5 bases). Germline V gives CDR1 DFQATT, CDR2 SNEGSKA (reference sequence). This CDR3 is 16 amino acids long. V lost 3 bases to trimming and J lost 0 bases, with 16 bases between them. In DNA, the CDR3 is TGCAGTGCTAGTGTACCCCGACTAACTAGCACAGATACGCAGTATTTT. Translating gives CSASVPRLTSTDTQYF.

The chain combines TRBV11-2 with TRBJ2-5; 7 bases are a match to TRBD2. The germline V gene has CDR1 SGHAT and CDR2 FQNNGV. Trimming took 2 bases from V and 5 from J; bases not matched to a gene: 8. This CDR3 is built from 15 residues. The CDR3 is CASSLMAGEGETQYF. CDR3 nucleotides: TGTGCCAGCAGCTTAATGGCGGGAGAGGGGGAGACCCAGTACTTC.

A single count supports this clone. The rearrangement uses TRBV3-1 (or the pseudogene TRBV3-2) and TRBJ1-2; tentatively, D is TRBD1 (5 bases). Germline-derived CDR1 and CDR2 are LGHDT and YNNKEL (reference sequence). The ends were cut back, 1 base at V and 4 bases at J, with 10 bases in the middle. The CDR3 is 14 amino acids. Written as DNA, the CDR3 is TGTGCCAGCAGCCAAGGAAGGGGTGGCTATGGCTACACCTTC. This sequence encodes CASSQGRGGYGYTF.

The chain carries TRBV4-1 and TRBJ1-3; unclear D gene. The CDR3 spans 15 residues. V was trimmed by 2 bases and J by 0 bases, leaving 8 bases between them. CDR1 is MGHRA, CDR2 YSYEKL, per germline. CDR3 sequence: CASSQQKPSGNTIYF. In DNA form, the CDR3 reads TGCGCCAGCAGCCAACAGAAACCCTCTGGAAACACCATATATTTT.

A note on this clone: The sample has other DNA sequences that encode this CDR3 too. V is TRBV18 and J is TRBJ1-6; TRBD1 agrees at 8 bases. V lost 3 bases and J lost 10; bases outside the gene matches: 5. The length of the CDR3 is 14 residues. CDR1 and CDR2 from the germline V gene are KGHSH and LQKENI. The CDR3, as DNA: TGTGCCAGCTCACCCGGACAGGGAGGCTCACCCCTCCACTTT. Translation: CASSPGQGGSPLHF.

The CDR3 loop is CASSLREGYTF. CDR3 nucleotide sequence: TGTGCCAGCAGCTTACGCGAGGGCTACACCTTC. The chain is built from TRBV11-2 and TRBJ1-2, with no clear D. Trimming took off 2 bases at V and 8 bases at J, with 6 bases between the two ends. The length of the CDR3 is 11 residues. The V gene's germline CDR1 is SGHAT and CDR2 FQNNGV.

The sample holds one count of this clone. This chain joins TRBV3-1 (or the pseudogene TRBV3-2) and TRBJ2-3; TRBD2 matches at 8 bases. This CDR3 comprises 18 residues. V was pared by 1 base and J by 0 bases, with 9 bases of the junction left unmatched. Germline assignment: CDR1 LGHDT and CDR2 YNNKEL (reference sequence). As DNA, the CDR3 is TGTGCCAGCAGCCAAGTCGCTAGCGGGTCGTCTAGCACAGATACGCAGTATTTT. Amino acids: CASSQVASGSSSTDTQYF.

This sequence joins TRBV6-5 and TRBJ2-2; 8 bases line up with TRBD2. There are 16 residues in the CDR3. Germline values: CDR1 MNHEY, CDR2 SVGAGI. Trimming took 2 bases from V and 6 from J; bases not matched to a gene: 8. The CDR3 sequence is CASSYEGTSLPGELFF. CDR3 DNA: TGTGCCAGCAGTTACGAAGGGACTAGTTTACCCGGGGAGCTGTTTTTT.

The chain combines TRBV30 with TRBJ2-7; 8 nucleotides line up with TRBD1. The V gene end was trimmed by 3 bases and the J gene end by 2 bases; junction bases not matched to a gene: 6. The CDR3 spans 14 residues. Germline V lookup: CDR1 GTSNPN, CDR2 SVGIG (reference sequence). DNA of the CDR3: TGTGCCTGGAGCGAGGGACAGGCGGCCTACGAGCAGTACTTC. It translates to CAWSEGQAAYEQYF. Full variable domain (remainder filled in from reference TRBV30 and TRBJ2-7): SQTIHQWPATLVQPVGSPLSLECTVEGTSNPNLYWYRQAAGRGLQLLFYSVGIGQISSEVPQNLSASRPQDRQFILSSKKLLLSDSGFYLCAWSEGQAAYEQYFGPGTRLTVT.

V and J are TRBV29-1 and TRBJ2-3; D gene ambiguous. Germline V lookup: CDR1 SQVTM, CDR2 ANQGSEA. V lost 3 bases and J lost 0, with 7 bases in between. This CDR3 is 13 amino acids long. The chain's CDR3 is CSVEAASTDTQYF. CDR3 DNA sequence: TGCAGCGTTGAGGCAGCGAGCACAGATACGCAGTATTTT.

The rearrangement joins TRBV19 to TRBJ1-5; tentative D call: TRBD1 (6 bases). V was pared by 3 bases and J by 6 bases, with 12 bases between. Germline CDR1 and CDR2: LNHDA and SQIVND (reference sequence). The CDR3 loop spans 14 amino acids. DNA of the CDR3: TGTGCCAGTAGTATGGGGGGGCCCACTCAGCCCCAGCATTTT. Translation: CASSMGGPTQPQHF.

V gene TRBV6-5 combines with J gene TRBJ2-1, with TRBD2 matching 14 bases. Trimming removed 6 bases from V and 7 bases from J; junction bases left unmatched: 5. From germline, CDR1 is MNHEY and CDR2 SVGAGI. There are 15 residues in the CDR3. As DNA, the CDR3 is TGTGCCAGCAGACCGGGACTAGCGGGAGTAAATGAGCAGTTCTTC. Translation: CASRPGLAGVNEQFF.